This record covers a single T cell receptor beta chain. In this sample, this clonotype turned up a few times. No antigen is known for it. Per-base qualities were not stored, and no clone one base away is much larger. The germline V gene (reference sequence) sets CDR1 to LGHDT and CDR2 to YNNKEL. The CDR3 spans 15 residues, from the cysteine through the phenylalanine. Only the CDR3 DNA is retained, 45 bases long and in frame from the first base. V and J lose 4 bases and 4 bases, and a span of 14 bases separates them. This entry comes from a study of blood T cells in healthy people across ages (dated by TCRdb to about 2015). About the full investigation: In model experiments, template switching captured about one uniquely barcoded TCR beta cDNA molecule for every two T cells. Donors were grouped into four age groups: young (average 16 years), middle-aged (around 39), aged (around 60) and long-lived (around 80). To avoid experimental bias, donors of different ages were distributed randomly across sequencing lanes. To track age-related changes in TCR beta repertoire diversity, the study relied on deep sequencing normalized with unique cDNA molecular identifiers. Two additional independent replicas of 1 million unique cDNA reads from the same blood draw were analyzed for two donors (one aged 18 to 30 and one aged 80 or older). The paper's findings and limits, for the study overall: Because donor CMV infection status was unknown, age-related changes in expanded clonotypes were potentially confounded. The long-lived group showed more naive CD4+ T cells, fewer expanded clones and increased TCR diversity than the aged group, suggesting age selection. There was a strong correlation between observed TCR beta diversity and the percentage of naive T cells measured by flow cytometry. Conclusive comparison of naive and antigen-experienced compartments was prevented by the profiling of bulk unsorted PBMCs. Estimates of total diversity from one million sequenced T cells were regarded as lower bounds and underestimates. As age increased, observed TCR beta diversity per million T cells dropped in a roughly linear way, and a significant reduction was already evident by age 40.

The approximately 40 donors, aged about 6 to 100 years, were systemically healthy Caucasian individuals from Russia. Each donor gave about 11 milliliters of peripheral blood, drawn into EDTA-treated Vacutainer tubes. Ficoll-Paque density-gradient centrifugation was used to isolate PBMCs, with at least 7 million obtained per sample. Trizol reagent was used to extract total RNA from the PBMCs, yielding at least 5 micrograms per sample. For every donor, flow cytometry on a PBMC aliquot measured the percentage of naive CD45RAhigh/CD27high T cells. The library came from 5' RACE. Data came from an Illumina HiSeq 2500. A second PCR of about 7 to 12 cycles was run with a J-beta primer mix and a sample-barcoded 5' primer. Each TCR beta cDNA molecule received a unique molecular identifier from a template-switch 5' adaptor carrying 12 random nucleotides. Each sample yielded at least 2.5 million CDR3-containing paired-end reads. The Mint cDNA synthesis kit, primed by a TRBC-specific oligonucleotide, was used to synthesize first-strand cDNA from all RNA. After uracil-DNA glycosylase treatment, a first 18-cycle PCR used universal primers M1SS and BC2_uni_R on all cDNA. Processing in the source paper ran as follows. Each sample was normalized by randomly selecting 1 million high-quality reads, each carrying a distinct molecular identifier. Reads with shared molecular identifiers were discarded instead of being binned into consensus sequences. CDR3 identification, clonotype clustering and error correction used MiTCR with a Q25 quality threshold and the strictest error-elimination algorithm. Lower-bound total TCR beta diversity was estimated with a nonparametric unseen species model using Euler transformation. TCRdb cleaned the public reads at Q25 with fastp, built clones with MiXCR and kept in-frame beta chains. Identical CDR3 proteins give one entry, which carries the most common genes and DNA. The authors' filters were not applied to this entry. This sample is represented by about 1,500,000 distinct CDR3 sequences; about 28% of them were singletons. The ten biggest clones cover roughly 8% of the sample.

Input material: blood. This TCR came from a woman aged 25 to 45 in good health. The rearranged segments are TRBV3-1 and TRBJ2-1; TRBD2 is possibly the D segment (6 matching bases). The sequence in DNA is TGTGCCAGCAGCCGCCGAGGGGCGGGGTACAATGAGCAGTTCTTC. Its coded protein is CASSRRGAGYNEQFF.